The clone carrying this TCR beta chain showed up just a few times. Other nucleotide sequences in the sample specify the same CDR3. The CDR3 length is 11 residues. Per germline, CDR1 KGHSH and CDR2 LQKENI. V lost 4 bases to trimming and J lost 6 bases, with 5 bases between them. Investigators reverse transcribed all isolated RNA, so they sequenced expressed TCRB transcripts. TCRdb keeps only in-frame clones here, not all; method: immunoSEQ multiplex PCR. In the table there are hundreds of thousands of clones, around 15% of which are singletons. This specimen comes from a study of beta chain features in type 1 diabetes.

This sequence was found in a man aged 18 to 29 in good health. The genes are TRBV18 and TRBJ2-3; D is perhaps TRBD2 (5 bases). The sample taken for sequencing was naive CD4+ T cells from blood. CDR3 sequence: CASSRGDTQYF. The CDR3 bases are TGTGCCAGCTCACGCGGGGATACGCAGTATTTT.